This T cell receptor (beta chain) was recovered during a study of glioma-infiltrating T cells after dendritic cell vaccination. About the study: Between the early 2000s and the early 2010s, patients got autologous tumor lysate-pulsed dendritic cell vaccines.

All glioblastoma patients lacked an isocitrate dehydrogenase mutation. General study results and limits: Estimated pretreatment TIL content predicted outcome after dendritic cell vaccination. Only a small number of patients had complete blood and tumor samples.

The repertoire was sequenced with immunoSEQ multiplex PCR; TCRdb's copy has only in-frame clones and lacks some. The profile shows 20,000 to 25,000 clones, 70% to 80% of them singletons. On this clone: Its antigen is unknown.

Germline CDR1 and CDR2: SGDLS and YYNGEE. V lost 3 bases, J lost 2 bases, and 10 bases lay in between. The CDR3 spans 14 residues. The source material was blood, sampled before dendritic cell vaccination. The TCR comes from a human donor with glioblastoma. This chain uses TRBV9 with TRBJ2-3; TRBD1 is a possible D gene (5 bases). The CDR3, as DNA: TGTGCCAGCAGCGGGGGCGGTTCCACAGATACGCAGTATTTT. Protein product: CASSGGGSTDTQYF.